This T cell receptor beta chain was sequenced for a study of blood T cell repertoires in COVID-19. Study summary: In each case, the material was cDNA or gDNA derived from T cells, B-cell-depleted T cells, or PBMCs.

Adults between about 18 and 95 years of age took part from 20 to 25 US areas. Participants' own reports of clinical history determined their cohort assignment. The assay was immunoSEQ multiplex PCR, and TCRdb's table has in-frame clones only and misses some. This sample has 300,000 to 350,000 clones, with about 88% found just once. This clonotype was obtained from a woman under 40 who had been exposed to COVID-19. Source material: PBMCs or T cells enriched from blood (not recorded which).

The CDR3 protein is CARWEREVAYNEQFF. For the CDR3, the DNA is TGTGCCAGGTGGGAGCGGGAGGTGGCCTACAATGAGCAGTTCTTC. J is TRBJ2-1 and V is TRBV19; 9 bases align to TRBD2. The CDR3 sequence is 15 residues long. V was pared by 9 bases and J by 2 bases, with 8 bases of the junction left unmatched. Germline V lookup: CDR1 LNHDA, CDR2 SQIVND (reference sequence).